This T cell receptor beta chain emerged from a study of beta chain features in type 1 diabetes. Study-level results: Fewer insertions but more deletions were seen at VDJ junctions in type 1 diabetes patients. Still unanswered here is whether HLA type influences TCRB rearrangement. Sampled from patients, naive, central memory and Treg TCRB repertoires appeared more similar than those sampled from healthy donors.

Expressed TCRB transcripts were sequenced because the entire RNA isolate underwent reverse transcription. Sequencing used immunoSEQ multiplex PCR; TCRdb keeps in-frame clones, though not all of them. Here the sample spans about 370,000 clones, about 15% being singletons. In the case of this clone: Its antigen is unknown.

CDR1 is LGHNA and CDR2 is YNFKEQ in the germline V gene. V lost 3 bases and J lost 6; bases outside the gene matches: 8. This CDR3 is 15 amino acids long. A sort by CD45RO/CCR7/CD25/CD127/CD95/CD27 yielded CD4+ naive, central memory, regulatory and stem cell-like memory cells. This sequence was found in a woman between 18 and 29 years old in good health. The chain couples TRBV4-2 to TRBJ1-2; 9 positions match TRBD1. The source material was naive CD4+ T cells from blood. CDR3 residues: CASSHPTGQGNGYTF. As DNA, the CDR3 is TGTGCCAGCAGCCATCCCACGGGACAGGGTAATGGCTACACCTTC.